This entry features one TCR beta chain sequence. Its target is unknown. This PCR relied on a set of 60 Vbeta primers and 13 Jbeta primers. Using immunoSEQ multiplex PCR, the repertoire was profiled, and TCRdb retains in-frame clones only, with some absent. The table records hundreds of thousands of clones, 70% to 85% of them present only once. V was trimmed by 3 bases and J by 2 bases, leaving 11 bases between them. CDR3 length: 15 residues. In germline, CDR1 is SGDLS, CDR2 YYNGEE. This entry comes from a study of cytomegalovirus exposure and HLA in healthy donors. Overall study context: Assignment to the Caucasian-associated ancestry cluster applied to more than 75% of the approximately 420 genotyped donors.

Study results and caveats: Researchers counted around 160 TCR beta chains as cytomegalovirus-associated. Fewer N-insertions (relative to the roughly 630-donor mean) were reportedly seen in an Asian-associated ancestry cluster in a later analysis.

This TCR was recovered from a male donor in good health and CMV-seronegative. J is TRBJ1-4 and V is TRBV9; TRBD1 might be the D (6 bases). Source material: PBMCs. CDR3 bases: TGTGCCAGCAGCGAACAGGGACGTACTAATGAAAAACTGTTTTTT. This gives the protein CASSEQGRTNEKLFF.